Listed here are 14 T cell receptor beta chains from one sample, sequenced in a study of technical replicates of blood from a handful of donors. Clones were read by immunoSEQ multiplex PCR, and TCRdb kept only the in-frame ones, dropping some. The table records roughly 71,000 clones, around 95% of them present only once. The sample was T cells isolated from PBMCs. These receptors came from a human donor in good health.

The chain couples TRBV7-8 to TRBJ2-2; perhaps TRBD2 as D (6 bases). The CDR3 sequence is 16 residues long. The germline V gene encodes CDR1 SGHVS and CDR2 FQNEAQ. Deletions cut 2 bases from V and 6 bases from J, with 16 bases between. This chain's CDR3 is CASSLSRLARAGELFF. As DNA, the CDR3 is TGTGCCAGCAGCTTATCCCGCCTAGCGAGGGCCGGGGAGCTGTTTTTT.

This chain joins TRBV27 and TRBJ2-7, with TRBD2 matching over 8 bases. Losses at the gene ends were 3 bases for V and 5 bases for J; bases not matched to a gene: 3. The CDR3 sequence is 13 residues long. Germline lookup yields CDR1 MNHEY and CDR2 SMNVEV (reference sequence). The CDR3 sequence is CASSFGRADEQYF. DNA for the CDR3: TGTGCCAGCAGTTTCGGGAGGGCCGACGAGCAGTACTTC.

This sequence joins TRBV2 and TRBJ1-6; 7 nucleotides align to TRBD1. Germline V lookup: CDR1 SNHLY, CDR2 FYNNEI. The CDR3 length is 18 residues. Trimming cost V 2 bases and J 0 bases; bases outside gene matches: 7. DNA of the CDR3: TGTGCCAGCAGTGAAAGGTTGACAGGGAGCTCCTATAATTCACCCCTCCACTTT. Translation: CASSERLTGSSYNSPLHF.

The V call is TRBV6-5, the J call TRBJ2-1; TRBD2 matches 7 bases. This CDR3 comprises 15 residues. The V and J ends lost 7 bases and 6 bases, in that order; junction bases with no gene match: 12. Per germline, CDR1 MNHEY and CDR2 SVGAGI. The CDR3 loop is CASTSWEGPVNEQFF. The CDR3 DNA is TGTGCCAGCACCTCTTGGGAGGGTCCCGTCAATGAGCAGTTCTTC.

A single count supports this clone. V gene TRBV2 combines with J gene TRBJ2-7, with 8 positions matching TRBD2. The V segment lost 10 bases and the J segment 5 bases; nucleotides outside the gene matches: 10. CDR3 size: 13 residues. CDR1 and CDR2 from the germline V gene are SNHLY and FYNNEI. CDR3 sequence: CAIQGGGLDEQYF. CDR3 in DNA: TGTGCCATCCAGGGTGGGGGACTAGACGAGCAGTACTTC.

The rearrangement joins TRBV7-9 to TRBJ2-5, with 10 bases fitting TRBD2. CDR3 size: 15 residues. Germline V gene lookup returns CDR1 SEHNR and CDR2 FQNEAQ (reference sequence). V lost 5 bases, J lost 4 bases, and 7 bases stayed unmatched. DNA of the CDR3: TGTGCCAGCAGCCTATTAGCGGGAGGCGGAGAGACCCAGTACTTC. Its protein product is CASSLLAGGGETQYF.

The genes are TRBV2 and TRBJ2-7; 7 bases align to TRBD1. The CDR3 runs 15 residues. Germline loops: CDR1 SNHLY, CDR2 FYNNEI. V shed 4 bases and J 3 bases; nucleotides not matched to a gene: 9. The CDR3 loop reads CASSVVAGGFYEQYF. The DNA for the CDR3 is TGTGCCAGCAGTGTAGTAGCAGGGGGTTTCTACGAGCAGTACTTC.

This chain connects TRBV6-6 to TRBJ2-5, with D unclear. The length of the CDR3 is 12 residues. Between the trimmed V and J ends, which lost 5 bases and 4 bases, there was a span of 8 bases. Germline values: CDR1 MNHNY, CDR2 SVGAGI (reference sequence). CDR3: CASSRGTETQYF. The CDR3 DNA follows: TGTGCCAGCAGTCGAGGTACAGAGACCCAGTACTTC.

Comments on this clone: Compared with germline, one end of the junction differs, possibly owing to a read error. The chain is built from TRBV18 and TRBJ2-7; 15 bases fit TRBD2. The CDR3 loop spans 17 amino acids. Germline V lookup: CDR1 KGHSH, CDR2 LQKENI. CDR3 DNA: TGTGCCAGCTCAGCACCGGGACTAGCGGGAGGCTTTTCGGAGCAGTACTTC. It codes for CASSAPGLAGGFSEQYF. The full variable domain, with the rest looked up from reference TRBV18 and TRBJ2-7, is NAGVMQNPRHLVRRRGQEARLRCSPMKGHSHVYWYRQLPEEGLKFMVYLQKENIIDESGMPKERFSAEFPKEGPSILRIQQVVRGDSAAYFCASSAPGLAGGFSEQYFGPGTRLTVT.

V is TRBV6-1 and J is TRBJ1-6; D is undetermined. Germline V lookup: CDR1 MNHNS, CDR2 SASEGT. The CDR3 has 15 residues. V was trimmed by 1 base and J by 11 bases, leaving 15 bases between them. The CDR3 protein is CASSEGGRGNPPLHF. The CDR3, as DNA: TGTGCCAGCAGTGAAGGCGGCAGAGGAAATCCACCCCTCCACTTT.

The genes are TRBV4-1 and TRBJ1-1, with TRBD1 matching 7 bases. CDR1 and CDR2 from the germline V gene are MGHRA and YSYEKL. There are 16 residues in the CDR3. V lost 5 bases and J lost 2; bases outside the gene matches: 11. The CDR3 nucleotides are TGCGCCAGCAGCTACAAATCCGGGACAGCAAACACTGAAGCTTTCTTT. This codes for CASSYKSGTANTEAFF.

The chain joins TRBV15 to TRBJ1-1; D is undetermined. The CDR3 is made up of 13 amino acids. The V and J ends lost 0 bases and 3 bases respectively, with 5 bases between them. Germline CDR1 LNHNV, CDR2 YYDKDF (reference sequence). CDR3 loop: CATSRERDTEAFF. Written as DNA, the CDR3 is TGTGCCACCAGCAGAGAGAGGGACACTGAAGCTTTCTTT. The whole variable domain, remainder taken from reference TRBV15 and TRBJ1-1, is DAMVIQNPRYQVTQFGKPVTLSCSQTLNHNVMYWYQQKSSQAPKLLFHYYDKDFNNEADTPDNFQSRRPNTSFCFLDIRSPGLGDTAMYLCATSRERDTEAFFGQGTRLTVV.

The rearrangement joins TRBV30 to TRBJ1-1; D is unresolved. Trimming cost V 5 bases and J 11 bases, with 21 bases left between them. The germline gives CDR1 GTSNPN, CDR2 SVGIG (reference sequence). The CDR3 totals 13 residues. This CDR3 is CAWVTRTGAGAFF. CDR3 sequence (DNA): TGTGCCTGGGTAACCAGGACTGGTGCTGGTGCTTTCTTT.

This chain joins TRBV30 and TRBJ1-6; D remains unclear. Trimming cost V 1 base and J 9 bases, with 7 bases left between them. CDR1 and CDR2 (germline): GTSNPN, SVGIG (reference sequence). CDR3 size: 12 residues. CDR3 DNA sequence: TGTGCCTGGAGTGGAGGCGTTTCACCCCTCCACTTT. It encodes CAWSGGVSPLHF.